Below are 24 T cell receptor beta chains sequenced from a single sample in a study of response to subunit inactivated influenza vaccine. TCRdb processed the RT-PCR reads anew with MiXCR; each CDR3 protein has one entry. The repertoire has 600,000 to 850,000 distinct CDR3 sequences, approximately 15% of them found once; the top ten carry 6.5% to 8%. Sequencing used PBMCs from blood, obtained roughly 2 weeks before vaccination. The receptors stem from a man between 50 and 59 years old who received an inactivated influenza vaccine.

This chain joins TRBV18 and TRBJ1-2, with a weak D call TRBD1 (5 bases). The CDR3 has 14 residues. Germline CDR1 reads KGHSH; CDR2 reads LQKENI. Trimming removed 4 bases from V and 4 bases from J, with 13 bases in between. The CDR3 DNA reads TGTGCCAGCTCACTCAAAGGGGTTCGCTATGGCTACACCTTC. This gives the protein CASSLKGVRYGYTF.

This clonotype was seen more than once but under ten times. This rearrangement joins TRBV24-1 to TRBJ2-1, with 8 bases matching TRBD1. This CDR3 is 17 amino acids long. Germline V gives CDR1 KGHDR, CDR2 SFDVKD. V shed 5 bases, J shed 0 bases, and the junction held 8 bases outside the gene matches. Here the CDR3 reads CATSGADRASSYNEQFF. As DNA, the CDR3 is TGTGCCACCAGTGGCGCGGACAGGGCGAGCTCCTACAATGAGCAGTTCTTC.

This clonotype came up many times. The gene calls are TRBV5-1 and TRBJ1-5, with D perhaps TRBD1 (5 bases). CDR1 and CDR2 from the germline V gene are SGHRS and YFSETQ. This CDR3 region has 15 residues. Between the trimmed V and J ends, which lost 4 bases and 5 bases, there was a span of 16 bases. CDR3 bases: TGCGCCAGCAGCGCTCAGGGTGGAGGTGATCAGCCCCAGCATTTT. Residues: CASSAQGGGDQPQHF.

CDR3 in DNA: TGTGCCAGCAGCTTGGGGAGACTAGCGGGGGACACCGGGGAGCTGTTTTTT. Its protein is CASSLGRLAGDTGELFF. The chain couples TRBV5-6 to TRBJ2-2; 12 bases fit TRBD2. The CDR3 extends over 17 amino acids. V shed 0 bases and J 3 bases; nucleotides not matched to a gene: 3. Germline CDR1 reads SGHDT; CDR2 reads YYEEEE.

The table lists this clonotype with a few counts. The chain couples TRBV5-1 to TRBJ2-1, with a weak D call TRBD2 (6 bases). Deletions cut 0 bases from V and 3 bases from J, with 13 bases between. Germline V gives CDR1 SGHRS, CDR2 YFSETQ. This CDR3 is built from 16 residues. The CDR3 coding sequence is TGCGCCAGCAGCTTGGCCGACCGGGGAGGCTACAATGAGCAGTTCTTC. Translated: CASSLADRGGYNEQFF.

This clonotype was observed a few times. The genes are TRBV27 and TRBJ2-7, with 12 bases fitting TRBD2. Germline assignment: CDR1 MNHEY and CDR2 SMNVEV (reference sequence). With 2 bases clipped from V and 5 bases from J, the junction kept 4 bases outside the gene matches. The CDR3 runs 15 residues. In nucleotides, the CDR3 is TGTGCCAGCAGTTTACTAGCGGGAGGGCAGAACGAGCAGTACTTC. Its protein is CASSLLAGGQNEQYF.

This clonotype was seen many times. This chain links TRBV24-1 with TRBJ2-1; D is perhaps TRBD1 (5 bases). Trimming stripped 3 bases from V and 5 bases from J, with 10 bases between. This CDR3 has 14 amino acids. Germline CDR1 is KGHDR and CDR2 is SFDVKD. The CDR3 DNA follows: TGTGCCACCAGTGATGCCAGACAGAACAATGAGCAGTTCTTC. Translating gives CATSDARQNNEQFF.

The V gene is TRBV9, the J gene TRBJ2-2; no clear D. V gave up 0 bases and J gave up 1 base, with 7 bases separating them. The CDR3 covers 15 residues. CDR1 and CDR2 (germline): SGDLS, YYNGEE. The DNA for the CDR3 is TGTGCCAGCAGCGTAGTCCCCCTGAACACCGGGGAGCTGTTTTTT. Translation: CASSVVPLNTGELFF.

This clonotype was counted between two and nine times. This clone may be a read error of a much larger clone one base away. The chain carries TRBV3-1 and TRBJ2-5; D ambiguous. V was shortened by 0 bases and J by 5 bases, with 4 bases between the two germline ends. The CDR3 contains 12 residues. In germline, CDR1 is LGHDT, CDR2 YNNKEL (reference sequence). DNA for the CDR3: TGTGCCAGCAGCCAAGAATCCGAGACCCAGTACTTC. It codes for CASSQESETQYF.

The chain joins TRBV15 to TRBJ2-7; D may be TRBD1 (5 bases). Germline V CDR1 and CDR2: LNHNV, YYDKDF (reference sequence). CDR3 length: 13 residues. V was pared by 5 bases and J by 0 bases, with 8 bases between. CDR3 amino acids: CATSAQGSYEQYF. DNA of the CDR3: TGTGCCACCAGCGCCCAGGGCTCCTACGAGCAGTACTTC.

This clonotype has just a few counts. V and J are TRBV12-3 or TRBV12-4 and TRBJ2-3; D tentatively reads TRBD1 or TRBD2 (5 bases each). Trimming cost V 5 bases and J 8 bases, with 23 bases left between them. There are 16 residues in the CDR3. The CDR3 loop is CASSPRSGPGPSTQYF. The CDR3 DNA reads as TGTGCCAGCAGTCCTCGGTCGGGACCAGGTCCTAGTACGCAGTATTTT.

The chain links TRBV6-5 to TRBJ1-2; 7 bases match TRBD1. CDR1 and CDR2 (germline): MNHEY, SVGAGI. The CDR3 loop spans 13 amino acids. Trimming at V came to 2 bases and at J to 10 bases, leaving 7 bases not matched to a gene. The CDR3 loop is CASSYGQGVDYTF. For the CDR3, the DNA is TGTGCCAGCAGTTACGGGCAGGGGGTAGACTACACCTTC.

This clonotype has more than one count but fewer than ten. V and J are TRBV3-1 and TRBJ2-5, with TRBD1 as a possible D gene (5 bases). CDR1 and CDR2 from the germline V gene are LGHDT and YNNKEL (reference sequence). The length of the CDR3 is 14 residues. Trimming took 2 bases from V and 2 from J, leaving 9 bases between them. CDR3 region: CASSQRGKQETQYF. The CDR3 bases are TGTGCCAGCAGCCAAAGGGGAAAACAAGAGACCCAGTACTTC.

The rearrangement links TRBV7-9 to TRBJ2-5; possible D gene TRBD1, 6 bases. The CDR3 runs to 15 residues. In germline, CDR1 is SEHNR, CDR2 FQNEAQ (reference sequence). V gave up 0 bases and J gave up 5 bases, with 13 bases separating them. The CDR3 DNA is TGTGCCAGCAGCTTAGCGCCACAGGGTCTGGAGACCCAGTACTTC. It yields the protein CASSLAPQGLETQYF.

This clonotype was counted between two and nine times. The genes are TRBV27 and TRBJ2-7; perhaps TRBD1 as D (5 bases). This CDR3 spans 13 amino acids. Between the trimmed V and J ends, which lost 6 bases and 6 bases, there was a span of 15 bases. Germline CDR1 is MNHEY and CDR2 is SMNVEV (reference sequence). CDR3 nucleotides: TGTGCCAGCAGCAAGCTAGGGGTCGGCGAGCAGTACTTC. Translated, it gives CASSKLGVGEQYF.

This clonotype has just a few counts. V and J are TRBV5-5 and TRBJ2-7; 7 positions agree with TRBD1. The germline gives CDR1 SGHKS, CDR2 YYEKEE (reference sequence). V gave up 6 bases and J gave up 1 base; unmatched junction bases: 7. There are 14 residues in the CDR3. Here the CDR3 reads CASNSNRGSYEQYF. CDR3 DNA: TGTGCCAGCAACTCTAACAGGGGATCCTACGAGCAGTACTTC.

In this sample, this clonotype turned up a few times. This chain uses TRBV12-3 or TRBV12-4 with TRBJ2-1, with D unclear. CDR3 length: 11 amino acids. Trimming took off 6 bases at V and 5 bases at J, with 5 bases between the two ends. This CDR3 reads CASRENNEQFF. The CDR3 DNA reads as TGTGCCAGCAGAGAGAACAATGAGCAGTTCTTC.

The CDR3 nucleotides read TGTGCCAGCAGCCAAGGACTAGCGGGAGTCGGGAACACCGGGGAGCTGTTTTTT. Encoded protein: CASSQGLAGVGNTGELFF. The chain joins TRBV3-1 to TRBJ2-2; 12 nucleotides match TRBD2. The CDR3 extends over 18 amino acids. V was pared by 1 base and J by 1 base, with 4 bases of the junction left unmatched. Germline-derived CDR1 and CDR2 are LGHDT and YNNKEL (reference sequence).

The table lists this clonotype with a few counts. The rearrangement links TRBV15 to TRBJ2-3; the D gene is possibly TRBD2 (6 bases). Trimming left V 0 bases short and J 5 bases short, with 18 bases between. The CDR3 loop spans 17 amino acids. The germline CDR1 and CDR2 sequences are LNHNV and YYDKDF (reference sequence). This CDR3 reads CATSRDLRQVEGDTQYF. CDR3 bases: TGTGCCACCAGCAGAGATTTAAGGCAGGTGGAGGGAGATACGCAGTATTTT.

This clonotype was detected a few times. The chain combines TRBV5-1 with TRBJ2-7; possible D gene TRBD2, 6 bases. Germline-derived CDR1 and CDR2 are SGHRS and YFSETQ. There are 14 residues in the CDR3. Trimming left V 3 bases short and J 3 bases short, with 13 bases between. The CDR3 nucleotides are TGCGCCAGCAGCTCAGGCGGGGTTCTCTACGAGCAGTACTTC. It codes for CASSSGGVLYEQYF.

This chain uses TRBV5-1 with TRBJ2-5, with 7 bases identical to TRBD2. J was trimmed by 4 bases and V by 4 bases; bases with no gene match: 13. Germline V CDR1 and CDR2: SGHRS, YFSETQ. The CDR3 has 16 residues. CDR3 in amino acids: CASSLHGRSRIETQYF. DNA of the CDR3: TGCGCCAGCAGCCTACACGGGAGGAGTAGGATAGAGACCCAGTACTTC.

This clonotype was found many times. The V call is TRBV4-1, the J call TRBJ1-2; no firm D call. CDR3 length equals 15 residues. Germline V lookup: CDR1 MGHRA, CDR2 YSYEKL. The germline V and J ends were trimmed by 1 base and 5 bases, with 14 bases remaining between them. The CDR3 here is CASSQGRVGPYGYTF. Written as DNA, the CDR3 is TGCGCCAGCAGCCAAGGAAGGGTTGGCCCGTATGGCTACACCTTC.

The V call is TRBV27, the J call TRBJ2-5; D unclear. CDR1 is MNHEY, CDR2 SMNVEV, per germline (reference sequence). V was shortened by 5 bases and J by 3 bases, with 10 bases between the two germline ends. This CDR3 is built from 13 residues. The CDR3 nucleotides read TGTGCCAGCAGTATACGAAGGGAAGAGACCCAGTACTTC. Translated: CASSIRREETQYF.

The V gene is TRBV5-1, the J gene TRBJ2-5; 8 nucleotides line up with TRBD2. CDR3 size: 15 residues. In germline, CDR1 is SGHRS, CDR2 YFSETQ. Trimming removed 4 bases from V and 2 bases from J; junction bases left unmatched: 7. Written as DNA, the CDR3 is TGCGCCAGCAGCCGGGGGGGCCCCCAACAAGAGACCCAGTACTTC. The encoded protein is CASSRGGPQQETQYF.